Each of the 31 T cell receptor beta chains below was sequenced from the same sample in a study of human T cells and chemical hapten exposure (dated by TCRdb to the early 2020s). The library was made by RACE. TCRdb lists the instrument as NextSeq 500. TCRdb ran its own pipeline on the public reads, namely fastp trimming at Q25 and MiXCR clone calling, and kept in-frame beta chains. All rows with the same CDR3 protein become a single entry with the most common DNA and genes. For this sample the table gives just over 350,000 distinct CDR3 sequences, of which nearly 6.5% were detected only once. The ten largest clones represent 4.5% to 6% of the sample. Per the publication, the time point label means: patch test 2, 6 weeks after DPC sensitization. The treatment or condition label, read with the paper, signifies: therapeutic diphenylcyclopropenone sensitization with weekly scalp DPC. Sequencing was performed on whole blood, taken in connection with sensitization to the hapten diphenylcyclopropenone (DPC). These receptors were collected from a young woman with alopecia areata. Some clones in this sample may be carry-over from other donors' samples.

The chain recombines TRBV27 with TRBJ1-4; D call uncertain. The germline gives CDR1 MNHEY, CDR2 SMNVEV (reference sequence). The CDR3 runs 15 residues. Trimming pared 6 bases from V and 5 bases from J, leaving 16 bases between. CDR3 bases: TGTGCCAGCAGGCAGGTTGGCCGCTCAAATGAAAAACTGTTTTTT. Amino acids: CASRQVGRSNEKLFF. The full variable domain, with the rest looked up from reference TRBV27 and TRBJ1-4, is EAQVTQNPRYLITVTGKKLTVTCSQNMNHEYMSWYRQDPGLGLRQIYYSMNVEVTDKGDVPEGYKVSRKEKRNFPLILESPSPNQTSLYFCASRQVGRSNEKLFFGSGTQLSVL.

The genes are TRBV7-8 and TRBJ2-1; possible D gene TRBD2, 5 bases. Germline assignment: CDR1 SGHVS and CDR2 FQNEAQ. The V end lost 5 bases, the J end lost 12 bases, and 14 bases lay between the germline ends. There are 12 residues in the CDR3. The CDR3 nucleotides read TGTGCCAGCAGCAGGACGGACTTAGGGCAGTTCTTC. Its protein is CASSRTDLGQFF.

This clonotype was counted many times. The gene calls are TRBV2 and TRBJ2-5, with D uncertain. Germline CDR1 is SNHLY and CDR2 is FYNNEI. V was clipped by 9 bases and J by 2 bases, with 7 bases between them. The CDR3 is made up of 11 amino acids. DNA for the CDR3: TGTGCCAGAGGAGAACAAGAGACCCAGTACTTC. Its translation is CARGEQETQYF.

The chain uses TRBV10-3 and TRBJ1-4; D uncertain. The CDR3 runs 13 residues. V gave up 4 bases and J gave up 5 bases, with 8 bases separating them. Looked up from germline, CDR1 is ENHRY and CDR2 is SYGVKD. In nucleotides, the CDR3 is TGTGCCATCAGTGGCACCGGGAATGAAAAACTGTTTTTT. This encodes CAISGTGNEKLFF.

There are many counts of this clonotype. The rearrangement joins TRBV20-1 to TRBJ1-6; 7 bases are shared with TRBD1. Germline V gene data show CDR1 as DFQATT and CDR2 as SNEGSKA (reference sequence). The V and J ends lost 6 bases and 7 bases, in that order; junction bases with no gene match: 3. CDR3 size: 12 residues. The CDR3 sequence is CSAPTGNSPLHF. CDR3 nucleotide sequence: TGCAGTGCGCCGACAGGGAATTCACCCCTCCACTTT.

In its sample, this clonotype was seen a few times. The rearrangement uses TRBV28 and TRBJ1-2; D is possibly TRBD1 (6 bases). Trimming pared 4 bases from V and 3 bases from J, leaving 9 bases between. The CDR3 loop spans 13 amino acids. CDR1 and CDR2 from the germline V gene are MDHEN and SYDVKM. CDR3 amino acids: CASSSTGYYGYTF. The CDR3 DNA is TGTGCCAGCAGTTCGACAGGATACTATGGCTACACCTTC.

This clonotype was counted between two and nine times. The chain combines TRBV12-3 or TRBV12-4 with TRBJ2-3, with 11 bases aligning to TRBD2. CDR3 length equals 13 residues. After removal of 7 bases from V and 9 bases from J, the junction contained 6 bases not matched to a gene. CDR3: CASTQLAGDTQYF. CDR3 bases: TGTGCCAGCACCCAACTAGCGGGGGACACGCAGTATTTT.

Here the CDR3 DNA reads TGTGCCAGCAGTATGGGCGGTAGCTCTGGAAACACCATATATTTT. It encodes CASSMGGSSGNTIYF. This sequence joins TRBV12-3 or TRBV12-4 and TRBJ1-3; D gene ambiguous. The CDR3 runs 15 residues. Deletions cut 5 bases from V and 0 bases from J, with 11 bases between.

This clonotype has a handful of counts. The rearrangement uses TRBV12-3 or TRBV12-4 and TRBJ2-4; D gene uncertain. CDR3 length: 15 amino acids. V was pared by 0 bases and J by 0 bases, with 6 bases between. The CDR3: CASSLAGIAKNIQYF. CDR3 in DNA: TGTGCCAGCAGTTTAGCCGGAATAGCCAAAAACATTCAGTACTTC.

This clonotype was observed many times. The rearrangement joins TRBV10-3 to TRBJ2-3, with D maybe TRBD2 (6 bases). Trimming stripped 2 bases from V and 2 bases from J, with 17 bases between. CDR3 size: 17 residues. Germline CDR1 ENHRY, CDR2 SYGVKD. The CDR3 bases are TGTGCCATCAGTGAGACCCTCCCGCGGGGAGACACAGATACGCAGTATTTT. Its protein product is CAISETLPRGDTDTQYF.

The chain combines TRBV4-3 with TRBJ1-1; D uncertain. Per the germline V gene, CDR1 is LGHNA and CDR2 is YSLEER. This CDR3 spans 15 amino acids. V lost 0 bases and J lost 5, with 13 bases in between. The CDR3 DNA follows: TGCGCCAGCAGCCAAGACTTCCCCCGGAGGACTGAAGCTTTCTTT. Amino acid sequence: CASSQDFPRRTEAFF.

V gene TRBV20-1 combines with J gene TRBJ1-1, with 7 nucleotides matching TRBD1. Germline-derived CDR1 and CDR2 are DFQATT and SNEGSKA (reference sequence). The length of the CDR3 is 15 residues. Trimming took 5 bases from V and 1 from J; bases not matched to a gene: 10. For the CDR3, the DNA is TGCAGTGCTGGCTCACCCCGACAGGGGAACACTGAAGCTTTCTTT. Its protein is CSAGSPRQGNTEAFF.

This clonotype was picked up a small number of times. The chain employs TRBV7-8 and TRBJ2-3; 13 bases map to TRBD2. J lost 0 bases, V lost 6 bases, and 9 bases had no gene match. Per germline, CDR1 SGHVS and CDR2 FQNEAQ. The CDR3 spans 18 residues. Here the CDR3 reads CASSRTSGGLVSTDTQYF. In nucleotides, the CDR3 is TGTGCCAGCAGTCGGACTAGCGGGGGTCTCGTAAGCACAGATACGCAGTATTTT.

This clonotype was seen ten or more times. The J gene is TRBJ2-2, the V gene TRBV6-1; the D call may be TRBD1 or TRBD2 (6 bases each). Trimming shortened V by 6 bases and J by 0 bases, and 11 bases separated the two germline ends. The V gene's germline CDR1 is MNHNS and CDR2 SASEGT. This CDR3 has 15 amino acids. The CDR3 region is CASSYGGSNTGELFF. In DNA, the CDR3 is TGTGCCAGCAGCTACGGGGGCTCGAACACCGGGGAGCTGTTTTTT.

This clonotype was recorded a few times. The chain carries TRBV7-2 and TRBJ2-6; 8 bases line up with TRBD1. CDR3 size: 17 residues. J was trimmed by 3 bases and V by 5 bases; bases with no gene match: 9. The germline gives CDR1 SGHTA, CDR2 FQGNSA. The CDR3 loop reads CASSPGTGLIGANVLTF. CDR3 nucleotides: TGTGCCAGCAGCCCGGGGACAGGCTTGATTGGGGCCAACGTCCTGACTTTC.

There are many counts of this clonotype. This chain's CDR3 is CASSLLLAALGGQETQYF. In DNA form, the CDR3 reads TGTGCCAGCAGCTTGCTACTAGCGGCACTAGGCGGCCAAGAGACCCAGTACTTC. The chain carries TRBV7-2 and TRBJ2-5; 8 nucleotides align to TRBD2. The germline gives CDR1 SGHTA, CDR2 FQGNSA. This CDR3 has 18 residues. J was trimmed by 1 base and V by 3 bases; bases with no gene match: 13. Full variable domain (missing parts from reference TRBV7-2 and TRBJ2-5): GAGVSQSPSNKVTEKGKDVELRCDPISGHTALYWYRQSLGQGLEFLIYFQGNSAPDKSGLPSDRFSAERTGGSVSTLTIQRTQQEDSAVYLCASSLLLAALGGQETQYFGPGTRLLVL.

This clonotype was counted between two and nine times. CDR3 amino acids: CASSLGEGLAVEAFF. CDR3 coding DNA: TGCGCCAGCAGCCTTGGTGAGGGCCTAGCCGTCGAAGCTTTCTTT. J is TRBJ1-1 and V is TRBV5-1; D not certain. Trimming removed 4 bases from V and 8 bases from J, with 21 bases in between. In germline, CDR1 is SGHRS, CDR2 YFSETQ. The length of the CDR3 is 15 residues.

This clonotype has at least ten counts. V usage is TRBV4-2 and J usage is TRBJ1-1; 9 bases match TRBD1. This CDR3 comprises 16 residues. V gave up 2 bases and J gave up 0 bases; unmatched junction bases: 4. The germline V gene has CDR1 LGHNA and CDR2 YNFKEQ. Written as DNA, the CDR3 is TGTGCCAGCAGCCAACCCGGGACAGGGATGAACACTGAAGCTTTCTTT. This gives the protein CASSQPGTGMNTEAFF.

This clonotype was counted at least ten times. The CDR3 region is CAISALSGGGLGTDTQYF. The CDR3 DNA reads TGTGCCATCAGTGCACTTTCGGGAGGGGGCCTGGGCACAGATACGCAGTATTTT. The chain employs TRBV10-3 and TRBJ2-3; possibly TRBD2 for D (8 bases). The CDR3 is made up of 18 amino acids. CDR1 and CDR2 (germline): ENHRY, SYGVKD. Trimming shortened V by 4 bases and J by 1 base, and 21 bases separated the two germline ends.

This clonotype was picked up many times. V is TRBV6-5 and J is TRBJ2-6; a weak D match, TRBD2 (5 bases). The CDR3 runs to 15 residues. Trimming left V 5 bases short and J 6 bases short, with 14 bases between. The germline V gene encodes CDR1 MNHEY and CDR2 SVGAGI. This CDR3 is CASSERGGEANVLTF. As DNA, the CDR3 is TGTGCCAGCAGTGAACGGGGTGGGGAGGCCAACGTCCTGACTTTC.

The chain has TRBV10-3 and TRBJ1-1; D is ambiguous. Germline lookup yields CDR1 ENHRY and CDR2 SYGVKD. This CDR3 contains 18 residues. Trimming took 7 bases from V and 1 from J, leaving 25 bases between them. The CDR3, as DNA: TGTGCCATCAAGTCGGCGGGGAGAACGGCTTCCCAGAACACTGAAGCTTTCTTT. As protein: CAIKSAGRTASQNTEAFF.

This clonotype was picked up a small number of times. The V call is TRBV28, the J call TRBJ2-7; 8 bases are shared with TRBD1. Per the germline V gene, CDR1 is MDHEN and CDR2 is SYDVKM. With 7 bases clipped from V and 1 base from J, the junction kept 21 bases outside the gene matches. The CDR3 totals 19 residues. The chain's CDR3 is CASKSRDRGESPPSYEQYF. The CDR3 DNA sequence: TGTGCCAGCAAGAGTCGAGACAGGGGTGAGTCCCCCCCGTCCTACGAGCAGTACTTC.

This clonotype occurred many times. This sequence joins TRBV6-2 or TRBV6-3 and TRBJ1-3; no reliable D call. The CDR3 sequence is 11 residues long. Germline values: CDR1 MNHEY, CDR2 SVGEGT. Trimming pared 8 bases from V and 6 bases from J, leaving 8 bases between. The chain's CDR3 is CASDDENTIYF. For the CDR3, the DNA is TGTGCCAGCGACGATGAAAACACCATATATTTT.

This clonotype was observed a few times. The chain links TRBV19 to TRBJ2-1, with 12 positions matching TRBD2. This CDR3 comprises 18 residues. Germline CDR1 is LNHDA and CDR2 is SQIVND (reference sequence). The V segment lost 5 bases and the J segment 5 bases; nucleotides outside the gene matches: 13. The CDR3 loop is CASSPRSLAGGNNNEQFF. Written as DNA, the CDR3 is TGTGCCAGTAGTCCCCGTTCCCTAGCGGGGGGGAACAACAATGAGCAGTTCTTC.

This clonotype was observed many times. The V and J genes are TRBV7-8 and TRBJ2-7; 9 bases map to TRBD1. The J segment lost 6 bases and the V segment lost 1 base, leaving 10 bases of the junction unmatched. Germline V gene sequence: CDR1 SGHVS, CDR2 FQNEAQ. This CDR3 region has 16 residues. In DNA, the CDR3 is TGTGCCAGCAGCTTAGATCTTGGGACAGGGTATGGCGAGCAGTACTTC. Its protein is CASSLDLGTGYGEQYF.

This clonotype was seen more than once but under ten times. The CDR3 bases are TGTGCCAGCAGTGAAATAAGAGATACGCAGTATTTT. Its protein is CASSEIRDTQYF. The chain links TRBV6-1 to TRBJ2-3; D gene ambiguous. The CDR3 extends over 12 amino acids. CDR1 and CDR2 from the germline V gene are MNHNS and SASEGT. Trimming left V 2 bases short and J 5 bases short, with 5 bases between.

This clonotype has a count of ten or more. The chain combines TRBV7-2 with TRBJ2-3; 10 bases agree with TRBD1. Germline V gene lookup returns CDR1 SGHTA and CDR2 FQGNSA. This CDR3 is built from 16 residues. V lost 1 base to trimming and J lost 2 bases; unmatched junction nucleotides: 3. As DNA, the CDR3 is TGTGCCAGCAGCTTAGGCGGGACAGGGGCCACAGATACGCAGTATTTT. The encoded protein is CASSLGGTGATDTQYF.

This clonotype showed up many times. The chain employs TRBV11-2 and TRBJ2-1; 7 bases are a match to TRBD1. Germline assignment: CDR1 SGHAT and CDR2 FQNNGV. Trimming removed 4 bases from V and 3 bases from J; junction bases left unmatched: 3. The CDR3 runs to 14 residues. Here the CDR3 reads CASSSGQLYNEQFF. The CDR3 bases are TGTGCCAGCAGCTCGGGACAGCTCTACAATGAGCAGTTCTTC.

This chain uses TRBV12-3 or TRBV12-4 with TRBJ2-3; D is unresolved. V lost 3 bases to trimming and J lost 2 bases, with 9 bases between them. The CDR3 has 14 residues. The CDR3 loop reads CASSFLVNTDTQYF. CDR3 bases: TGTGCCAGCAGTTTTTTGGTAAACACAGATACGCAGTATTTT.

This rearrangement joins TRBV29-1 to TRBJ2-7; no firm D call. Germline V gene data show CDR1 as SQVTM and CDR2 as ANQGSEA. Trimming cost V 2 bases and J 7 bases, with 9 bases left between them. CDR3 length: 11 amino acids. CDR3 sequence (DNA): TGCAGCGTTGAAAGAACCGGGGAGCAGTACTTC. Amino acid sequence: CSVERTGEQYF.

A remark on this clonotype: A much larger clonotype is one base distant, so this may be a read error. V usage is TRBV7-2 and J usage is TRBJ1-1; D perhaps matches TRBD1 (5 bases). The CDR3 contains 13 residues. CDR1 and CDR2 from the germline V gene are SGHTA and FQGNSA. The CDR3 region is CASGLAGRGVSFF. Written as DNA, the CDR3 is TGTGCCAGCGGCTTAGCAGGCAGAGGGGTGTCTTTCTTT.